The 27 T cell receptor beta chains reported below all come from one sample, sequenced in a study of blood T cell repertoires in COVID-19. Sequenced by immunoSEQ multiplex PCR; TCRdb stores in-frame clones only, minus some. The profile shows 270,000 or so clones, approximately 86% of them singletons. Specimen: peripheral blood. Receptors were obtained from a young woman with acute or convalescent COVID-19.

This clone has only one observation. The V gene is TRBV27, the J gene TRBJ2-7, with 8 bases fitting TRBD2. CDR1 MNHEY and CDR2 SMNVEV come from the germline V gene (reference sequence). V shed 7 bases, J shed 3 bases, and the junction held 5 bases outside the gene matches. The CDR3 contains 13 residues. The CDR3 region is CASTGGAFYEQYF. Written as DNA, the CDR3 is TGTGCCAGCACGGGGGGGGCATTCTACGAGCAGTACTTC.

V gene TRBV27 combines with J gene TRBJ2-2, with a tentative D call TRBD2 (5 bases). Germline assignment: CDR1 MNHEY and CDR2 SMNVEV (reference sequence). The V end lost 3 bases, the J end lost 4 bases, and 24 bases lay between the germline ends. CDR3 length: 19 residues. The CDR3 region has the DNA TGTGCCAGCAGTTTTCACTTTCGGCCTCAGCGGTCGATCACCGGGGAGCTGTTTTTT. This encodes CASSFHFRPQRSITGELFF.

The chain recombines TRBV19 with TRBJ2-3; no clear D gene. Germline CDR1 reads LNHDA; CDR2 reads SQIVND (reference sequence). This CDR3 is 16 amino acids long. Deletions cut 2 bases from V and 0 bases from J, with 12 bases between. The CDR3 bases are TGTGCCAGTAGTATAAGACCAGCGACTAGCACAGATACGCAGTATTTT. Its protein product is CASSIRPATSTDTQYF.

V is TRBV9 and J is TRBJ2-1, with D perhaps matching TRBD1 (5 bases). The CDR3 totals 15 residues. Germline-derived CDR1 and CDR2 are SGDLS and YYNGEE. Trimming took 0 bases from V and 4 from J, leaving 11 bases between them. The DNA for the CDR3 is TGTGCCAGCAGCGTAGGGGGCGGACCGTACAATGAGCAGTTCTTC. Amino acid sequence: CASSVGGGPYNEQFF.

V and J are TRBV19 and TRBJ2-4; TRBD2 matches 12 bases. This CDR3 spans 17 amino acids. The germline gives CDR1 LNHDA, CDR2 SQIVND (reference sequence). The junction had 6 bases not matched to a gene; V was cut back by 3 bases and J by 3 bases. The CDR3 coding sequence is TGTGCCAGTAGTATCAGACTAGCGGGAGTGGGCAAAAACATTCAGTACTTC. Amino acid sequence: CASSIRLAGVGKNIQYF.

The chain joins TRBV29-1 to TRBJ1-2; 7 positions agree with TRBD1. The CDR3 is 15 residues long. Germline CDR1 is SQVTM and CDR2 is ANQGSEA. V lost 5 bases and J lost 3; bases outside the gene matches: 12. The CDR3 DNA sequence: TGCAGCGTTCTGCCTAGACAGGGCCTTTACTATGGCTACACCTTC. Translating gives CSVLPRQGLYYGYTF.

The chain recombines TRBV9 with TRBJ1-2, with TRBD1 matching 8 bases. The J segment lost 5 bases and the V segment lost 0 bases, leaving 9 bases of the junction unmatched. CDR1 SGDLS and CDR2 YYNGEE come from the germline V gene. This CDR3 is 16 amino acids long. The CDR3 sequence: CASSVAGTGGTYGYTF. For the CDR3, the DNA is TGTGCCAGCAGCGTAGCTGGTACAGGGGGGACTTATGGCTACACCTTC.

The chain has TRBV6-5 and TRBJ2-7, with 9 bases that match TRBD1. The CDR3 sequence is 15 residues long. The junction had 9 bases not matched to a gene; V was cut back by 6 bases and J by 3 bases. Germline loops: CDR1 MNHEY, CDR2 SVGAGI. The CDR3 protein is CASRLQGASFYEQYF. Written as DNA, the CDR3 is TGTGCCAGCAGGCTACAGGGGGCCTCTTTCTACGAGCAGTACTTC.

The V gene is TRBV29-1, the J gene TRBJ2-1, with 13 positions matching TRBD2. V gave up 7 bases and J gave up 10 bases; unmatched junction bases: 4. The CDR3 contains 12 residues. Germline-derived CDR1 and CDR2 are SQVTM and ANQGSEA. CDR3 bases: TGCAGCGCCGGACTAGCGGGAGACGAGCAGTTCTTC. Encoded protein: CSAGLAGDEQFF.

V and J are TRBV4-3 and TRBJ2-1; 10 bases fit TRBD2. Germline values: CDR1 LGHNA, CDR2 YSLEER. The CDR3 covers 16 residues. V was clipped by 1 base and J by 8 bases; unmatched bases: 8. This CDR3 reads CASSQALAGVGDEQFF. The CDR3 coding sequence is TGCGCCAGCAGCCAAGCCCTAGCGGGAGTGGGGGATGAGCAGTTCTTC.

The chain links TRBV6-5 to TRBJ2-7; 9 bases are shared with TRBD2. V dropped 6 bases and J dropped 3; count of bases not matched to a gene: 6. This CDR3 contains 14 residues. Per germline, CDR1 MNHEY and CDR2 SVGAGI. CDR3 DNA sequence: TGTGCCAGCAGCTTGGGGACTAGCAGCTACGAGCAGTACTTC. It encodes CASSLGTSSYEQYF.

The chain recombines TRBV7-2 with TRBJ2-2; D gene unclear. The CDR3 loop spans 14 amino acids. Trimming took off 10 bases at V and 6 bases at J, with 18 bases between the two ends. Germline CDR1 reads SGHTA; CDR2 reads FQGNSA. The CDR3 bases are TGTGCCATCGCCGGGTGGCGGTCGCCCGGGGAGCTGTTTTTT. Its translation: CAIAGWRSPGELFF.

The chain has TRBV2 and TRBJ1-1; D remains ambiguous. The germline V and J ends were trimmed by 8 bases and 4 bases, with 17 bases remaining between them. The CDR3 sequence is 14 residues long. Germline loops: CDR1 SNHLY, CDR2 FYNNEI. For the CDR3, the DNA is TGTGCCAGCCAACCAAGAGACACCGCCACTGAAGCTTTCTTT. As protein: CASQPRDTATEAFF.

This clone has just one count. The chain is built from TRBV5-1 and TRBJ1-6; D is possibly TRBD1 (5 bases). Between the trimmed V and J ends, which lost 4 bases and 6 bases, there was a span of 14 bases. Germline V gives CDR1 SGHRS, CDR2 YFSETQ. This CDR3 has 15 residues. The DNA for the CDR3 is TGCGCCAGCAGCCTGAGCTCGGGGGGTAATTCACCCCTCCACTTT. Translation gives CASSLSSGGNSPLHF.

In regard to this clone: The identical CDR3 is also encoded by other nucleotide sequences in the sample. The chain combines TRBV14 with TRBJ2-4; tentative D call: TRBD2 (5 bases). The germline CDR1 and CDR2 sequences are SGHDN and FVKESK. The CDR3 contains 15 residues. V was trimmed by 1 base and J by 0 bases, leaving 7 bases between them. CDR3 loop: CASSQAGKAKNIQYF. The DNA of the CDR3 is TGTGCCAGCAGCCAAGCGGGAAAAGCCAAAAACATTCAGTACTTC.

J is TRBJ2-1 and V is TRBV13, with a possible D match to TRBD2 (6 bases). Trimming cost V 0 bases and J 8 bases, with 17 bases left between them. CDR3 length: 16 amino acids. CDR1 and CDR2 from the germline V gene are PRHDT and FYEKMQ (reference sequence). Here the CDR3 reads CASSLGLMAGPHEQFF. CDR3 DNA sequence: TGTGCCAGCAGCTTAGGCCTCATGGCGGGACCCCATGAGCAGTTCTTC. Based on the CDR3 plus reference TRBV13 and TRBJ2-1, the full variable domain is AAGVIQSPRHLIKEKRETATLKCYPIPRHDTVYWYQQGPGQDPQFLISFYEKMQSDKGSIPDRFSAQQFSDYHSELNMSSLELGDSALYFCASSLGLMAGPHEQFFGPGTRLTVL.

CDR3 protein: CASSGKGTSGSSYNEQFF. The CDR3 DNA reads as TGTGCCAGTAGCGGAAAAGGGACTAGCGGGAGCTCCTACAATGAGCAGTTCTTC. The genes are TRBV19 and TRBJ2-1; 14 bases fit TRBD2. V gave up 6 bases and J gave up 0 bases; unmatched junction bases: 7. Germline V lookup: CDR1 LNHDA, CDR2 SQIVND (reference sequence). The CDR3 totals 18 residues.

CDR3 in amino acids: CASSLGAGDHNEQFF. DNA for the CDR3: TGTGCCAGCAGCTTGGGGGCGGGAGATCACAATGAGCAGTTCTTC. This chain joins TRBV5-4 and TRBJ2-1; TRBD2 matches at 7 bases. CDR3 length: 15 amino acids. The germline gives CDR1 SGHNT, CDR2 YYREEE (reference sequence). J lost 5 bases, V lost 0 bases, and 5 bases had no gene match.

CDR3 DNA: TGTGCCACCAGTGATTTAGGACAGGGAGTAGATGAGCAGTTCTTC. Residues: CATSDLGQGVDEQFF. The chain couples TRBV24-1 to TRBJ2-1; TRBD1 matches 8 bases. V gave up 1 base and J gave up 8 bases; unmatched junction bases: 6. The germline CDR1 and CDR2 sequences are KGHDR and SFDVKD. The CDR3 totals 15 residues.

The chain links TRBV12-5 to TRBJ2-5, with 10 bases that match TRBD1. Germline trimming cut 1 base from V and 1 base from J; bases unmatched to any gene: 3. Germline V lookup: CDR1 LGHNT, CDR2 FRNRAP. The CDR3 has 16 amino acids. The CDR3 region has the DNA TGTGCTAGTGGTTTGGGGACAGGGGGTACCCAAGAGACCCAGTACTTC. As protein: CASGLGTGGTQETQYF.

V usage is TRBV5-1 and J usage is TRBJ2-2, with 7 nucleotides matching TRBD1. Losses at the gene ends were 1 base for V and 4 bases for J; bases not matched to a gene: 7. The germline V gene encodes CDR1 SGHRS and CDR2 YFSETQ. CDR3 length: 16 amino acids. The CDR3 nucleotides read TGCGCCAGCAGCTTGTACGGCCGACAGGGCACCGGGGAGCTGTTTTTT. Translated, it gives CASSLYGRQGTGELFF.

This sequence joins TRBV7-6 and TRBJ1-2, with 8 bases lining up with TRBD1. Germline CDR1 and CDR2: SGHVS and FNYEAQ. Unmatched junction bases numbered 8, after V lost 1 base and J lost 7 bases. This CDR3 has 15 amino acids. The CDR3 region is CASSLEGRGLGGYTF. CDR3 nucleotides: TGTGCCAGCAGCTTAGAAGGCAGGGGGCTGGGTGGCTACACCTTC.

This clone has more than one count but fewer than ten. CDR3 residues: CASKSAETADTQYF. The CDR3 DNA is TGTGCCAGCAAGTCCGCGGAGACCGCAGATACGCAGTATTTT. The rearrangement links TRBV28 to TRBJ2-3; the D is unclear. Germline assignment: CDR1 MDHEN and CDR2 SYDVKM. V lost 7 bases, J lost 4 bases, and 15 bases lay in between. The CDR3 contains 14 residues. Looking up the rest from reference TRBV28 and TRBJ2-3 gives the full variable domain: DVKVTQSSRYLVKRTGEKVFLECVQDMDHENMFWYRQDPGLGLRLIYFSYDVKMKEKGDIPEGYSVSREKKERFSLILESASTNQTSMYLCASKSAETADTQYFGPGTRLTVL.

As DNA, the CDR3 is TGTGCCTGGAGTGTGACAGGGCTTTATGGCTACACCTTC. This sequence encodes CAWSVTGLYGYTF. The J gene is TRBJ1-2, the V gene TRBV30; 7 positions agree with TRBD1. The V and J ends lost 0 bases and 5 bases, in that order; junction bases with no gene match: 3. The CDR3 runs to 13 residues. CDR1 is GTSNPN and CDR2 is SVGIG in the germline V gene (reference sequence).

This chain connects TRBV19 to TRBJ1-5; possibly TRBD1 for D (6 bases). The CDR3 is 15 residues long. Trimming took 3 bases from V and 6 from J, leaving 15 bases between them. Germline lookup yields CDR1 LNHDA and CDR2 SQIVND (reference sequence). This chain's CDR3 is CASSISTGSGQPQHF. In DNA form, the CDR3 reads TGTGCCAGTAGTATTTCAACAGGGTCAGGTCAGCCCCAGCATTTT. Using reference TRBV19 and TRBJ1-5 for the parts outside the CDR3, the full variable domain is DGGITQSPKYLFRKEGQNVTLSCEQNLNHDAMYWYRQDPGQGLRLIYYSQIVNDFQKGDIAEGYSVSREKKESFPLTVTSAQKNPTAFYLCASSISTGSGQPQHFGDGTRLSIL.

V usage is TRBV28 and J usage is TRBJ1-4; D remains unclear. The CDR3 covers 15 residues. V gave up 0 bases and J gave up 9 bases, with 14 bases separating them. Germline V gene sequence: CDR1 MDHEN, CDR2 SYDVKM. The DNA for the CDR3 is TGTGCCAGCAGTTTATGGGGCTCGGCAGATCAAAAACTGTTTTTT. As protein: CASSLWGSADQKLFF.

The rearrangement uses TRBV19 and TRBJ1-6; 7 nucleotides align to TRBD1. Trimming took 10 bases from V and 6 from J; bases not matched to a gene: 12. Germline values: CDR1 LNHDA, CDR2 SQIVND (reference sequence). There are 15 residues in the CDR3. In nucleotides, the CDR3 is TGTGCCACCCAAGGGGGCGCGGGGGGTAATTCACCCCTCCACTTT. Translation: CATQGGAGGNSPLHF.